The entry that follows covers one TCR beta chain sequence. Its cognate antigen is unknown. This sample stems from a study of OX40 agonist ivuxolimab in advanced cancers. Study-level information: The dose-escalation cohort had hepatocellular carcinoma, melanoma, renal cell or head and neck cancer.

The repertoire was sequenced with immunoSEQ multiplex PCR; TCRdb's copy has only in-frame clones and lacks some. This table has tens of thousands of clones, 88% appearing once. Broader study findings: On average, CD8+ T cells showed a greater number of expanded clones than CD4+. Clones of CD4+ and CD8+ blood T cells grew by week 6 at doses of 0.1 to 3.0 mg/kg.

Collection of blood occurred at baseline, at cycle 4 day 1, and at cycle 7 day 1. This CDR3 region has 17 residues. J gave up 7 bases and V 0 bases, and 9 bases lay outside the gene matches. Germline V gene sequence: CDR1 LGHNA, CDR2 YSLEER. V gene TRBV4-3 combines with J gene TRBJ2-1, with 10 bases that match TRBD2. The source is an adult with an advanced solid tumor such as melanoma, head and neck, liver or kidney cancer. Sequencing used CD4+ or CD8+ T cells sorted from blood, obtained in a trial of the OX40 agonist ivuxolimab. CDR3 sequence (DNA): TGCGCCAGCAGCCAAGATCCTAGCGGGAGTCAGTGGAATGAGCAGTTCTTC. Protein sequence: CASSQDPSGSQWNEQFF.